Presented here are 32 T cell receptor beta chains from one specimen sequenced in a study of a mutant IDH1 vaccine in newly diagnosed glioma. Repertoires were generated with immunoSEQ multiplex PCR, while TCRdb's copy carries only in-frame clones and drops some. The repertoire holds fewer than 45,000 clones, 81% seen once, with roughly 5% in the top ten. No antigen has been identified for these receptors. Time point noted: week 35, safety follow-up. Each dose of the vaccine consisted of 300 ug of mutant IDH1 20-mer peptide, with topical imiquimod. Sequenced here: PBMCs, sampled from a glioma patient whose treatment included an IDH1 peptide vaccine. These receptors all stem from a woman aged 40-49 years with glioma. Some clones in this sample may be carry-over from other donors' samples.

The rearrangement links TRBV2 to TRBJ2-5; tentative D call: TRBD1 (5 bases). CDR1 is SNHLY and CDR2 is FYNNEI in the germline V gene. This CDR3 is built from 13 residues. With 7 bases removed from V and 5 bases from J, the gap between germline ends came to 14 bases. The CDR3 DNA is TGTGCCAGCATATCGGACACGCAGGAGACCCAGTACTTC. The encoded protein is CASISDTQETQYF.

This clone was detected once. Written as DNA, the CDR3 is TGCGCCAGCAGCCAAGGGGCTGTAGAAGCTAACTATGGCTACACCTTC. Its protein product is CASSQGAVEANYGYTF. This chain connects TRBV4-3 to TRBJ1-2; D not resolved. Between the trimmed V and J ends, which lost 1 base and 0 bases, there was a span of 12 bases. Germline loops: CDR1 LGHNA, CDR2 YSLEER. The CDR3 runs to 16 residues.

This chain uses TRBV19 with TRBJ2-1; tentatively, D is TRBD2 (5 bases). V was shortened by 2 bases and J by 7 bases, with 24 bases between the two germline ends. The CDR3 covers 18 residues. Germline V gives CDR1 LNHDA, CDR2 SQIVND (reference sequence). The CDR3 DNA reads TGTGCCAGTAGTATAAGGCTATTGGGATATAGCGTCCAGAATGAGCAGTTCTTC. Protein product: CASSIRLLGYSVQNEQFF. The entire variable domain, with the rest obtained from reference TRBV19 and TRBJ2-1, is as follows: DGGITQSPKYLFRKEGQNVTLSCEQNLNHDAMYWYRQDPGQGLRLIYYSQIVNDFQKGDIAEGYSVSREKKESFPLTVTSAQKNPTAFYLCASSIRLLGYSVQNEQFFGPGTRLTVL.

The chain has TRBV27 and TRBJ2-2, with a possible D match to TRBD2 (6 bases). In germline, CDR1 is MNHEY, CDR2 SMNVEV (reference sequence). V lost 1 base, J lost 3 bases, and 15 bases lay in between. The CDR3 spans 17 residues. CDR3 DNA: TGTGCCAGCAGTTTATTTGGCGGGGCGCAGGACACCGGGGAGCTGTTTTTT. Its protein product is CASSLFGGAQDTGELFF.

V and J are TRBV7-8 and TRBJ2-7; possible D gene TRBD2, 5 bases. Between the trimmed V and J ends, which lost 5 bases and 7 bases, there was a span of 21 bases. The CDR3 covers 15 residues. Germline V lookup: CDR1 SGHVS, CDR2 FQNEAQ. CDR3 nucleotides: TGTGCCAGCAGCCTCACCCCAACTTGGCCGGGGGAGCAGTACTTC. Its protein product is CASSLTPTWPGEQYF.

The chain recombines TRBV28 with TRBJ1-1; maybe TRBD1 (6 bases). The germline V gene encodes CDR1 MDHEN and CDR2 SYDVKM. This CDR3 has 15 amino acids. CDR3 in amino acids: CAGGSGAFMNTEAFF. Here the CDR3 DNA reads TGTGCTGGAGGGTCAGGGGCGTTCATGAACACTGAAGCTTTCTTT.

The rearrangement uses TRBV11-2 and TRBJ1-2; D unresolved. Trimming took 1 base from V and 8 from J, leaving 14 bases between them. The CDR3 is 14 residues long. Germline assignment: CDR1 SGHAT and CDR2 FQNNGV. The CDR3 reads CASSLGVNFGGYTF. In DNA, the CDR3 is TGTGCCAGCAGCTTAGGGGTCAACTTTGGGGGCTACACCTTC.

The chain employs TRBV6-5 and TRBJ1-1, with 8 bases identical to TRBD1. The trim removed 5 bases at V and 8 bases at J, leaving 4 bases unmatched. This CDR3 has 12 residues. Per germline, CDR1 MNHEY and CDR2 SVGAGI. The CDR3 sequence is CASSGQGQEAFF. The CDR3 DNA reads as TGTGCCAGCAGTGGACAGGGCCAGGAAGCTTTCTTT.

Within the sample, this clone is medium-sized. For the CDR3, the DNA is TGTGCCAGCAGAGCCGGGACAGGGAGTTACGAGCAGTACTTC. Translated: CASRAGTGSYEQYF. The V and J genes are TRBV6-5 and TRBJ2-7; 9 nucleotides line up with TRBD1. CDR3 length: 14 amino acids. Germline trimming cut 6 bases from V and 4 bases from J; bases unmatched to any gene: 7. In germline, CDR1 is MNHEY, CDR2 SVGAGI.

The J gene is TRBJ2-5, the V gene TRBV2, with TRBD2 as a possible D gene (5 bases). The CDR3 totals 12 residues. From germline, CDR1 is SNHLY and CDR2 FYNNEI. The V and J ends lost 8 bases and 2 bases respectively, with 9 bases between them. The CDR3 loop reads CASGRLQETQYF. Here the CDR3 DNA reads TGTGCCAGCGGGAGACTGCAAGAGACCCAGTACTTC.

The chain has TRBV7-8 and TRBJ1-5; D remains ambiguous. The CDR3 contains 14 residues. The germline gives CDR1 SGHVS, CDR2 FQNEAQ. V was clipped by 2 bases and J by 9 bases, with 14 bases between them. The CDR3 DNA sequence: TGTGCCAGCAGCTTATCCACCTTAATGGGGCCCCAGCATTTT. Translation gives CASSLSTLMGPQHF.

This sequence joins TRBV5-4 and TRBJ2-2, with 10 positions matching TRBD2. The CDR3 has 17 amino acids. Trimming took 5 bases from V and 0 from J; bases not matched to a gene: 7. The germline V gene encodes CDR1 SGHNT and CDR2 YYREEE (reference sequence). CDR3 residues: CASRPQRGGTNTGELFF. The CDR3 nucleotides read TGTGCCAGCAGGCCCCAGCGGGGGGGTACGAACACCGGGGAGCTGTTTTTT.

The V and J genes are TRBV4-3 and TRBJ2-1; D ambiguous. Germline lookup yields CDR1 LGHNA and CDR2 YSLEER. The CDR3 extends over 17 amino acids. Trimming pared 0 bases from V and 0 bases from J, leaving 12 bases between. The CDR3 sequence is CASSQEWRMNSYNEQFF. CDR3 nucleotides: TGCGCCAGCAGCCAAGAGTGGCGGATGAACTCCTACAATGAGCAGTTCTTC.

This chain joins TRBV4-3 and TRBJ2-7, with D possibly TRBD2 on 6 matching bases. V lost 3 bases to trimming and J lost 4 bases, with 19 bases between them. The CDR3 has 16 amino acids. Germline CDR1 is LGHNA and CDR2 is YSLEER. The CDR3 bases are TGCGCCAGCAGCCACAAGGAGGGGCGGGACCGGTACGAGCAGTACTTC. It specifies CASSHKEGRDRYEQYF.

The chain's CDR3 is CASSHPTGHYGYTF. DNA for the CDR3: TGTGCCAGCAGTCATCCCACAGGGCACTATGGCTACACCTTC. The chain joins TRBV6-1 to TRBJ1-2; possible D gene TRBD1, 6 bases. The germline CDR1 and CDR2 sequences are MNHNS and SASEGT. V was trimmed by 5 bases and J by 3 bases, leaving 13 bases between them. This CDR3 region has 14 residues.

This chain connects TRBV4-3 to TRBJ2-7; 7 bases fit TRBD1. The length of the CDR3 is 20 residues. The V and J ends lost 3 bases and 3 bases, in that order; junction bases with no gene match: 23. From germline, CDR1 is LGHNA and CDR2 YSLEER. CDR3 nucleotide sequence: TGCGCCAGCAGCCAGAATTCCGGGACAGAAGGACTTATCGGCTTCTACGAGCAGTACTTC. It codes for CASSQNSGTEGLIGFYEQYF.

To note about this clone: At one end, the junction sequence differs from germline, possibly due to a read error. The rearrangement links TRBV7-7 to TRBJ2-1, with TRBD2 identical over 9 bases. CDR3 length: 15 residues. Germline values: CDR1 SSHAT, CDR2 FNYEAQ (reference sequence). CDR3 loop: CASSLEGSGRYEQFF. CDR3 DNA: TGTGCTAGCAGCTTAGAGGGTAGCGGGAGATATGAGCAGTTCTTC.

This chain joins TRBV6-5 and TRBJ2-7, with D perhaps matching TRBD2 (6 bases). Trimming shortened V by 5 bases and J by 7 bases, and 9 bases separated the two germline ends. Looked up from germline, CDR1 is MNHEY and CDR2 is SVGAGI. The CDR3 covers 11 residues. CDR3 DNA: TGTGCCAGCAGTCAAGGGAGGGAGCAGTACTTC. Protein: CASSQGREQYF.

This chain connects TRBV7-8 to TRBJ1-2; perhaps TRBD1 as D (6 bases). The germline gives CDR1 SGHVS, CDR2 FQNEAQ. The CDR3 contains 13 residues. V gave up 11 bases and J gave up 0 bases, with 13 bases separating them. In DNA form, the CDR3 reads TGTGCCGTGGGGGGGCGCACTAACTATGGCTACACCTTC. Residues: CAVGGRTNYGYTF.

This chain links TRBV5-1 with TRBJ2-7, with 9 bases aligning to TRBD2. The germline CDR1 and CDR2 sequences are SGHRS and YFSETQ. This CDR3 region has 18 residues. Trimming at V came to 7 bases and at J to 0 bases, leaving 17 bases not matched to a gene. The CDR3 nucleotides read TGCGCCAGCTCACCCTCATCACCTAGCGGGGTGAACTCCTACGAGCAGTACTTC. Its protein product is CASSPSSPSGVNSYEQYF. Drawing the rest from reference TRBV5-1 and TRBJ2-7, the complete variable domain is KAGVTQTPRYLIKTRGQQVTLSCSPISGHRSVSWYQQTPGQGLQFLFEYFSETQRNKGNFPGRFSGRQFSNSRSEMNVSTLELGDSALYLCASSPSSPSGVNSYEQYFGPGTRLTVT.

The chain couples TRBV9 to TRBJ1-5; D not certain. CDR1 is SGDLS and CDR2 is YYNGEE in the germline V gene. The CDR3 is made up of 14 amino acids. V was shortened by 0 bases and J by 1 base, with 5 bases between the two germline ends. Written as DNA, the CDR3 is TGTGCCAGCAGCGTAGGGGCAAGCAATCAGCCCCAGCATTTT. Its protein is CASSVGASNQPQHF.

V and J are TRBV5-4 and TRBJ1-1, with TRBD1 matching 7 bases. Germline V lookup: CDR1 SGHNT, CDR2 YYREEE (reference sequence). V lost 5 bases, J lost 2 bases, and 18 bases stayed unmatched. There are 18 residues in the CDR3. The CDR3 spells CASRIIGRAPGGNTEAFF. CDR3 coding DNA: TGTGCCAGCAGAATCATCGGACGGGCCCCAGGGGGAAACACTGAAGCTTTCTTT.

V usage is TRBV4-2 and J usage is TRBJ1-3; no clear D gene. The germline CDR1 and CDR2 sequences are LGHNA and YNFKEQ. The CDR3 length is 19 residues. V lost 0 bases to trimming and J lost 0 bases, with 18 bases between them. In nucleotides, the CDR3 is TGTGCCAGCAGCCAAGACCCAGGACCGGAAACCTTCTCTGGAAACACCATATATTTT. Translating gives CASSQDPGPETFSGNTIYF.

The chain links TRBV10-3 to TRBJ1-1; the D gene is possibly TRBD1 (5 bases). V lost 2 bases and J lost 4, with 20 bases in between. The germline gives CDR1 ENHRY, CDR2 SYGVKD. This CDR3 region has 17 residues. The DNA of the CDR3 is TGTGCCATCAGTGAGGAGTTCCAGGGAAGGGGTGGCACTGAAGCTTTCTTT. This encodes CAISEEFQGRGGTEAFF.

This chain uses TRBV9 with TRBJ2-2; D possibly corresponds to TRBD2 (6 bases). V was pared by 4 bases and J by 2 bases, with 15 bases between. Germline values: CDR1 SGDLS, CDR2 YYNGEE. The CDR3 totals 16 residues. The CDR3 loop reads CASSPRPGSNTGELFF. DNA of the CDR3: TGTGCCAGCAGCCCCCGTCCCGGGAGTAACACCGGGGAGCTGTTTTTT.

The V and J genes are TRBV9 and TRBJ2-5, with D possibly matching TRBD2 (6 bases). The germline V and J ends were trimmed by 3 bases and 0 bases, with 15 bases remaining between them. Germline loops: CDR1 SGDLS, CDR2 YYNGEE. This CDR3 region has 16 residues. CDR3 protein: CASSAMNGGYQETQYF. Here the CDR3 DNA reads TGTGCCAGCAGCGCGATGAACGGAGGGTACCAAGAGACCCAGTACTTC.

The chain carries TRBV7-9 and TRBJ2-1; perhaps D is TRBD1 or TRBD2 (5 bases each). Germline V gene data show CDR1 as SEHNR and CDR2 as FQNEAQ (reference sequence). The CDR3 extends over 13 amino acids. V lost 3 bases and J 7 bases, leaving 10 bases between the germline ends. CDR3 amino acids: CASSLDGGNEQFF. CDR3 in DNA: TGTGCCAGCAGCTTGGATGGGGGTAATGAGCAGTTCTTC.

J is TRBJ1-2 and V is TRBV28; D gene unclear. The CDR3 runs 18 residues. V was cut by 0 bases and J by 7 bases, with 24 bases left in between. Germline V CDR1 and CDR2: MDHEN, SYDVKM. Here the CDR3 reads CASSLCTAQWNISCGYTF. In DNA form, the CDR3 reads TGTGCCAGCAGTTTATGCACAGCGCAGTGGAATATATCCTGTGGCTACACCTTC.

The V call is TRBV14, the J call TRBJ1-1; no clear D. Trimming shortened V by 1 base and J by 6 bases, and 15 bases separated the two germline ends. Germline CDR1 is SGHDN and CDR2 is FVKESK. CDR3 length: 15 amino acids. Here the CDR3 DNA reads TGTGCCAGCAGCCAAGGCGGTGTTGGTCGAGCTGAAGCTTTCTTT. This sequence encodes CASSQGGVGRAEAFF.

By frequency in the sample, this clone is medium-sized. The chain carries TRBV27 and TRBJ1-5, with D hard to call. Trimming removed 0 bases from V and 2 bases from J, with 8 bases in between. CDR1 MNHEY and CDR2 SMNVEV come from the germline V gene (reference sequence). There are 15 residues in the CDR3. CDR3 in amino acids: CASSLSSGGNQPQHF. The CDR3 DNA follows: TGTGCCAGCAGTTTATCGTCCGGGGGCAATCAGCCCCAGCATTTT.

V gene TRBV12-2 combines with J gene TRBJ1-1. TRBV12-2 is designated a pseudogene. The CDR3 is made up of 13 amino acids. The CDR3 sequence: CASRLARGPTAFF. The CDR3 bases are TGTGCAAGTCGCTTAGCGCGTGGCCCCACAGCTTTCTTT.

The rearrangement joins TRBV29-1 to TRBJ1-4; possible D gene TRBD1, 6 bases. The germline V gene has CDR1 SQVTM and CDR2 ANQGSEA. Trimming shortened V by 0 bases and J by 8 bases, and 10 bases separated the two germline ends. This CDR3 is 13 amino acids long. The CDR3 DNA reads TGCAGCGTTGAAGATCAAGGGGGGGAAAAACTGTTTTTT. Translated, it gives CSVEDQGGEKLFF.